The next 30 T cell receptor beta chains were all read from a single sample in a study of monozygotic twins with inflammatory bowel disease. Using the 5' RACE reads, TCRdb records one entry per CDR3 protein without DNA. The sample table includes 300,000 to 400,000 distinct CDR3 sequences. Sequenced: blood. These receptors all come from a human donor with ulcerative colitis or Crohn's disease, or a healthy co-twin of an affected twin (not recorded which).

The rearrangement uses TRBV11-2 and TRBJ2-1; TCRdb picks TRBD1, but there is no DNA to check that call. Germline V lookup: CDR1 SGHAT, CDR2 FQNNGV. The CDR3 length is 14 residues. The CDR3 here is CASSFWGAGNEQFF.

This chain uses TRBV19 with TRBJ2-1; TCRdb gives TRBD1 as the D gene, but with no DNA this cannot be confirmed. The CDR3 length is 13 residues. Germline V CDR1 and CDR2: LNHDA, SQIVND (reference sequence). CDR3 amino acids: CASSGTGLNEQFF.

The gene calls are TRBV9 and TRBJ2-1. The CDR3 is made up of 13 amino acids. Looked up from germline, CDR1 is SGDLS and CDR2 is YYNGEE. CDR3 loop: CASNRDVGNEQFF.

The J gene is TRBJ2-1, the V gene TRBV28; checking the TCRdb D call of TRBD2 is not possible without DNA. Germline V CDR1 and CDR2: MDHEN, SYDVKM. The CDR3 is 11 amino acids. The CDR3 spells CASSLAGIEFF. Full variable domain (outside the CDR3, taken from reference TRBV28 and TRBJ2-1): DVKVTQSSRYLVKRTGEKVFLECVQDMDHENMFWYRQDPGLGLRLIYFSYDVKMKEKGDIPEGYSVSREKKERFSLILESASTNQTSMYLCASSLAGIEFFGPGTRLTVL.

V and J are TRBV12-3 or TRBV12-4 and TRBJ2-1; TCRdb's D call, TRBD1, is unchecked because there is no DNA. The CDR3 is 19 residues long. The CDR3: CASSATEGQRNGAYNEQFF.

The rearrangement uses TRBV11-2 and TRBJ1-2; the TCRdb call, TRBD1, lacks DNA for checking. The CDR3 is 16 amino acids. Germline CDR1 and CDR2: SGHAT and FQNNGV. The CDR3 sequence is CASSLDRDMGDYGYTF. The entire variable domain, with the rest obtained from reference TRBV11-2 and TRBJ1-2, is as follows: EAGVAQSPRYKIIEKRQSVAFWCNPISGHATLYWYQQILGQGPKLLIQFQNNGVVDDSQLPKDRFSAERLKGVDSTLKIQPAKLEDSAVYLCASSLDRDMGDYGYTFGSGTRLTVV.

V is TRBV11-1 and J is TRBJ2-3; the TRBD2 assignment by TCRdb is unverifiable without DNA. The CDR3 has 18 residues. Looked up from germline, CDR1 is SGHAT and CDR2 is FQDESV (reference sequence). This CDR3 is CASSLHLTSGASTDTQYF.

The genes are TRBV5-4 and TRBJ1-1; TCRdb names TRBD1, which stays unverified in the absence of DNA. The CDR3 runs 15 residues. The germline gives CDR1 SGHNT, CDR2 YYREEE (reference sequence). The CDR3 here is CASSLGTGGGTEAFF.

This chain connects TRBV7-2 to TRBJ2-5; checking the TCRdb D call of TRBD2 is not possible without DNA. The CDR3 has 15 residues. The germline V gene encodes CDR1 SGHTA and CDR2 FQGNSA. CDR3 amino acids: CASSRTSLGPETQYF.

J is TRBJ2-2 and V is TRBV5-1. This CDR3 is built from 15 residues. CDR1 is SGHRS, CDR2 YFSETQ, per germline. CDR3 region: CASSLSRGSTGELFF.

The gene calls are TRBV29-1 and TRBJ2-2; TCRdb designates TRBD1, a call that cannot be tested without DNA. Germline V gene lookup returns CDR1 SQVTM and CDR2 ANQGSEA. CDR3 length: 13 amino acids. CDR3 in amino acids: CSVDRGLAGELFF.

The CDR3 sequence: CASRIGQGFYEQYF. The rearrangement links TRBV7-8 to TRBJ2-7; TCRdb outputs TRBD1, but without DNA this stays unchecked. This CDR3 has 14 amino acids. Germline CDR1 SGHVS, CDR2 FQNEAQ.

This chain links TRBV11-2 with TRBJ2-2; TCRdb proposes TRBD1, but this gene call is untestable without DNA. The CDR3 has 15 residues. CDR1 SGHAT and CDR2 FQNNGV come from the germline V gene. This CDR3 reads CASSTAWGFTGELFF.

V usage is TRBV13 and J usage is TRBJ2-7; the D gene TCRdb calls, TRBD1, cannot be checked with no DNA. The CDR3 has 15 amino acids. CDR1 and CDR2 (germline): PRHDT, FYEKMQ (reference sequence). This chain's CDR3 is CASSSGHDHSYEQYF.

V is TRBV20-1 and J is TRBJ2-7; TCRdb designates TRBD2, a call that cannot be tested without DNA. The CDR3 is made up of 13 amino acids. Germline CDR1 and CDR2: DFQATT and SNEGSKA (reference sequence). CDR3 amino acids: CSANSGFSYEQYF.

The chain joins TRBV12-3 or TRBV12-4 to TRBJ2-3; the D call from TCRdb, TRBD2, cannot be confirmed without DNA. The CDR3 has 12 residues. CDR3 residues: CASREGTDTQYF.

The chain carries TRBV23-1 and TRBJ2-7. TRBV23-1 is flagged as an ORF with uncertain function. The CDR3 is 14 residues long. CDR3 amino acids: CASSQAWSPYEQYF.

V usage is TRBV27 and J usage is TRBJ2-1. Germline assignment: CDR1 MNHEY and CDR2 SMNVEV (reference sequence). CDR3 length: 18 amino acids. This CDR3 reads CASSPVTIQPSSYSEQFF.

CDR3 sequence reads: CAISEALPGTGDTDTQYF. This chain links TRBV10-3 with TRBJ2-3; there is no DNA to check the TCRdb D call of TRBD1. The length of the CDR3 is 18 residues. CDR1 ENHRY and CDR2 SYGVKD come from the germline V gene.

The rearrangement uses TRBV20-1 and TRBJ1-2; TCRdb lists TRBD1, though no DNA is available to test this call. CDR3 length equals 14 residues. In germline, CDR1 is DFQATT, CDR2 SNEGSKA (reference sequence). The CDR3: CSATGQTHSYGYTF.

The rearrangement uses TRBV28 and TRBJ2-7; TCRdb reports TRBD1, a call that lacks DNA to check it against. CDR1 is MDHEN, CDR2 SYDVKM, per germline. CDR3 length: 15 residues. CDR3 loop: CASSALEGGGYEQYF.

This chain joins TRBV20-1 and TRBJ2-1. The germline V gene has CDR1 DFQATT and CDR2 SNEGSKA (reference sequence). CDR3 length: 15 amino acids. The CDR3 sequence: CSARDLVASYNEQFF.

This chain connects TRBV27 to TRBJ2-5; the TCRdb call, TRBD2, lacks DNA for checking. The CDR3 runs to 16 residues. Germline CDR1 is MNHEY and CDR2 is SMNVEV (reference sequence). The CDR3 sequence is CASSGERGAPQETQYF.

The chain uses TRBV29-1 and TRBJ2-5; as DNA is missing, the TRBD1 call by TCRdb cannot be tested. The CDR3 is 13 residues long. Germline V gene sequence: CDR1 SQVTM, CDR2 ANQGSEA. The CDR3 is CSVAGTDLETQYF.

The chain combines TRBV20-1 with TRBJ2-4; TCRdb returns TRBD1, unconfirmable since there is no DNA. Germline CDR1 DFQATT, CDR2 SNEGSKA (reference sequence). The CDR3 is made up of 18 amino acids. CDR3 loop: CSAPYRGRMVEAKNIQYF.

The rearrangement links TRBV28 to TRBJ1-2; the D call from TCRdb, TRBD1, cannot be confirmed without DNA. Germline lookup yields CDR1 MDHEN and CDR2 SYDVKM. This CDR3 contains 15 residues. CDR3 residues: CASIVTTGANYGYTF.

The chain is built from TRBV24-1 and TRBJ2-5; lacking DNA, the TRBD2 call made by TCRdb goes unchecked. CDR3 size: 17 residues. Germline CDR1 reads KGHDR; CDR2 reads SFDVKD. The CDR3 sequence: CATSDPTGTSLQETQYF.

This chain uses TRBV5-4 with TRBJ2-1; TCRdb's D gene call, TRBD1, goes unchecked for lack of DNA. The CDR3 runs to 15 residues. Germline CDR1 and CDR2: SGHNT and YYREEE (reference sequence). The CDR3 region is CASSLGQGALNEQFF.

This sequence joins TRBV10-3 and TRBJ2-3. Germline V gene lookup returns CDR1 ENHRY and CDR2 SYGVKD. There are 13 residues in the CDR3. CDR3 sequence: CAISESGPDTQYF.

The V and J genes are TRBV4-3 and TRBJ1-1. Germline CDR1 LGHNA, CDR2 YSLEER. The CDR3 totals 16 residues. The CDR3 spells CASSQELGVMNTEAFF.